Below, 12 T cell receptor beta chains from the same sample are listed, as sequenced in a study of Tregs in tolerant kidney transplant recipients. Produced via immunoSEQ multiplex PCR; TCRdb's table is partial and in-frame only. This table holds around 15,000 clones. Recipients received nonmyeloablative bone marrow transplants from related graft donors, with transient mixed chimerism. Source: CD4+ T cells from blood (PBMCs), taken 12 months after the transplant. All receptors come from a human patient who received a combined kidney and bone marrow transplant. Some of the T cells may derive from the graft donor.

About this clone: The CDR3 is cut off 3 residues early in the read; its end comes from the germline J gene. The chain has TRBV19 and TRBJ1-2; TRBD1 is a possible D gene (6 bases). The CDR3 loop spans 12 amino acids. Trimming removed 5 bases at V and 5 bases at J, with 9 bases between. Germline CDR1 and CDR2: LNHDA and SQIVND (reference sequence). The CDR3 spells CASSQGRYGYTF. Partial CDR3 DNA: TGTGCCAGTAGTCAGGGGAGGTATGGC. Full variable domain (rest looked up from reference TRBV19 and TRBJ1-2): DGGITQSPKYLFRKEGQNVTLSCEQNLNHDAMYWYRQDPGQGLRLIYYSQIVNDFQKGDIAEGYSVSREKKESFPLTVTSAQKNPTAFYLCASSQGRYGYTFGSGTRLTVV.

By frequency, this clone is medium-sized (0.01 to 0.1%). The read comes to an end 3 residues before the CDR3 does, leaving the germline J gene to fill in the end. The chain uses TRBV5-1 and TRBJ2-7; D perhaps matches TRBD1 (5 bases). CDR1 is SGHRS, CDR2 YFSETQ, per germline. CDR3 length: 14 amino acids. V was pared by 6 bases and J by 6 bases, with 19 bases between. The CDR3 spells CASKPWAGSGEQYF. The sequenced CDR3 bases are TGCGCCAGCAAACCTTGGGCAGGGTCTGGCGAG. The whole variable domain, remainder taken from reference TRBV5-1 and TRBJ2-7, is KAGVTQTPRYLIKTRGQQVTLSCSPISGHRSVSWYQQTPGQGLQFLFEYFSETQRNKGNFPGRFSGRQFSNSRSEMNVSTLELGDSALYLCASKPWAGSGEQYFGPGTRLTVT.

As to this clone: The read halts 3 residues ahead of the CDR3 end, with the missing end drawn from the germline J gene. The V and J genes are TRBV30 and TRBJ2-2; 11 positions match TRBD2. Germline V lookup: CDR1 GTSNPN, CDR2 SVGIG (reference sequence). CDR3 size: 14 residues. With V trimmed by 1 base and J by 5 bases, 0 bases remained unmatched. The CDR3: CAWSGTSGTGELFF. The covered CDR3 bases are TGTGCCTGGAGTGGGACTAGCGGGACCGGGGAG.

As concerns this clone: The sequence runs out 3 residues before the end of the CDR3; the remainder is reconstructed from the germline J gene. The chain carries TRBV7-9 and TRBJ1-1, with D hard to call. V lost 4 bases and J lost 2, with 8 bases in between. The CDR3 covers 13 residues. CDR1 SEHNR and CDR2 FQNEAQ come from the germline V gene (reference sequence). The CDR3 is CASSSISNTEAFF. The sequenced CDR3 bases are TGTGCCAGCAGCTCAATTAGTAACACTGAA.

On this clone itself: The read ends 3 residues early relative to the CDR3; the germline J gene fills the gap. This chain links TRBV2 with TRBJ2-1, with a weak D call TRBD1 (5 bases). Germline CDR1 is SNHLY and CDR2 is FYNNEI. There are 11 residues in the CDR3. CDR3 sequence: CAGAVYNEQFF. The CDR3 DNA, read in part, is TGTGCTGGGGCAGTCTACAATGAG.

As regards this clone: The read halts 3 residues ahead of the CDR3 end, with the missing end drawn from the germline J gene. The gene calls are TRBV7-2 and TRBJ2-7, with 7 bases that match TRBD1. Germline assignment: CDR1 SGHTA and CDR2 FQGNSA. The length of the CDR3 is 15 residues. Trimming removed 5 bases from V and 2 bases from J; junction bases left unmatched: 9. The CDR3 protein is CASSPTEGAPYEQYF. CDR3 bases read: TGTGCCAGCAGCCCTACCGAGGGGGCGCCCTACGAG. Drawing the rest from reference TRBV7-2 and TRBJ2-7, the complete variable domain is GAGVSQSPSNKVTEKGKDVELRCDPISGHTALYWYRQSLGQGLEFLIYFQGNSAPDKSGLPSDRFSAERTGGSVSTLTIQRTQQEDSAVYLCASSPTEGAPYEQYFGPGTRLTVT.

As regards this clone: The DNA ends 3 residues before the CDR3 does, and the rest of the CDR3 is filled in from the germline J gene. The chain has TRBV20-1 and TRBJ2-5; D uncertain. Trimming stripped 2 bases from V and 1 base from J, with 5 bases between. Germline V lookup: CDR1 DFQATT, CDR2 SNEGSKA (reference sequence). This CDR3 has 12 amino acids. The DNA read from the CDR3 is TGCAGTGCTAGAAGCATCCAAGAGACC. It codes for CSARSIQET. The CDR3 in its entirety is CSARSIQETQYF.

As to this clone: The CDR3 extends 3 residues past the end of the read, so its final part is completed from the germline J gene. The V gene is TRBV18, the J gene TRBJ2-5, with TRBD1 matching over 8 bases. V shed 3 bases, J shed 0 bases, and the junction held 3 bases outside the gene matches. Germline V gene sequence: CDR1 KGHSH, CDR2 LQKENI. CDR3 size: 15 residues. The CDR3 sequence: CASSPGTGYQETQYF. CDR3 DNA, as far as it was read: TGTGCCAGCTCACCTGGGACAGGCTACCAAGAGACC.

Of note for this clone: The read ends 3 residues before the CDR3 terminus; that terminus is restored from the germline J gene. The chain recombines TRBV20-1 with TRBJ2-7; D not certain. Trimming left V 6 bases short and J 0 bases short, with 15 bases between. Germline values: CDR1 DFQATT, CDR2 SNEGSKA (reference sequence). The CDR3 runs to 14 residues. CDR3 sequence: CSAPTRQHSYEQYF. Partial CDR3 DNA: TGCAGTGCCCCAACCAGGCAGCACTCCTACGAG.

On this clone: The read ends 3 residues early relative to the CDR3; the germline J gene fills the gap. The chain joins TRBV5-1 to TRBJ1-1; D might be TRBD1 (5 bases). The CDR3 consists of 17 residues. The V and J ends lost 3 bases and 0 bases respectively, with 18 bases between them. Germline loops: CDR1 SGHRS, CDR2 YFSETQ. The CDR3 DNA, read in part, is TGCGCCAGCAGCTGGTCCGGGGGGACTCACCTGAACACTGAA. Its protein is CASSWSGGTHLNTE. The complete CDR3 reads CASSWSGGTHLNTEAFF. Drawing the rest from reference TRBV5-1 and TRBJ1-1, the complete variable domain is KAGVTQTPRYLIKTRGQQVTLSCSPISGHRSVSWYQQTPGQGLQFLFEYFSETQRNKGNFPGRFSGRQFSNSRSEMNVSTLELGDSALYLCASSWSGGTHLNTEAFFGQGTRLTVV.

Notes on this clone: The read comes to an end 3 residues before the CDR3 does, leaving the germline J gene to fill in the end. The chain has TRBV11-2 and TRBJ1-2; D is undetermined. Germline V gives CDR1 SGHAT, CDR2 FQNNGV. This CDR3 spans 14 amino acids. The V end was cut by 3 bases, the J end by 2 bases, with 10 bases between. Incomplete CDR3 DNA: TGTGCCAGCAGCTTCGCGACACGGAACTATGGC. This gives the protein CASSFATRNYG. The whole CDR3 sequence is CASSFATRNYGYTF.

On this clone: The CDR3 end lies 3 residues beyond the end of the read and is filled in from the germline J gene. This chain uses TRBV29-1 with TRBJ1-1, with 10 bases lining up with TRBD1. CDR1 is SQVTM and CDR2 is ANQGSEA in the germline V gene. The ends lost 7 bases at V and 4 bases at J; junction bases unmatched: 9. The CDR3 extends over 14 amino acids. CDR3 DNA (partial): TGCAGCGGGCGGACAGGGGGGGTAATCACTGAA. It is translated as CSGRTGGVITE. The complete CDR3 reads CSGRTGGVITEAFF.